This T cell receptor beta chain derives from a study of T-cell memory formation after mild COVID-19. Overall study context: Clusters were largely donor specific. General observations from the study: In pre-infection memory, a portion of responding clones appeared, which suggested that cross-reactive memory joined.

Barcoded TCR alpha and TCR beta cDNA libraries with UMIs came from 5'RACE using constant-segment primers. TCRdb reprocessed the 5' RACE reads via MiXCR and lists one record per CDR3 protein. Here the sample spans around 250,000 distinct CDR3 sequences, roughly 16% being singletons. V dropped 2 bases and J dropped 1 base, with 8 bases sitting between them. The CDR3 covers 14 residues. Germline V lookup: CDR1 MNHEY, CDR2 SVGAGI. A remark on this clonotype: Its antigen is still unknown.

The receptor comes from a man between 18 and 29 years old who had mild COVID-19 (a few samples of this study predate the infection). Cell type and time point are not known. Material for sequencing was PBMCs or a T cell subset sorted from them (not recorded which). The J gene is TRBJ1-1, the V gene TRBV6-5; D remains unclear. The CDR3 here is CASSYVWQNTEAFF. The CDR3 DNA is TGTGCCAGCAGTTACGTTTGGCAGAACACTGAAGCTTTCTTT.